This T cell receptor (beta chain) was recorded in a study of shared T cell receptors in the human thymus. Germline CDR1 is LNHNV and CDR2 is YYDKDF (reference sequence). The junction had 6 bases not matched to a gene; V was cut back by 0 bases and J by 2 bases. The CDR3 has 16 residues. Produced via immunoSEQ multiplex PCR; TCRdb's table is partial and in-frame only. The sample yields 450,000 to 650,000 clones, around three quarters seen once. These records were also assigned to another study, of human thymus T cells. Per that study: Thymus specimens were resections from corrective heart surgery.

The rearrangement joins TRBV15 to TRBJ2-5; 7 bases map to TRBD2. The receptor was derived from a boy younger than two with a congenital heart defect. The sample comprised thymocytes. Written as DNA, the CDR3 is TGTGCCACCAGCAGAGATGCTTGGACTAGACAAGAGACCCAGTACTTC. The encoded protein is CATSRDAWTRQETQYF.